These 20 T cell receptor beta chains share one sample of origin, sequenced in a study of blood T cells in healthy people across ages. A J-beta primer mix and a sample-barcoded 5' primer were used in a second PCR of about 7 to 12 cycles. TCRdb fed the 5' RACE reads into MiXCR, producing one record per CDR3 protein. Of around 1,500,000 distinct CDR3 sequences in the sample, about 30% were seen once. Sequencing used blood. Every receptor here comes from a woman in her thirties in good health.

The chain couples TRBV20-1 to TRBJ1-5, with D possibly being TRBD1 (5 bases). CDR1 is DFQATT, CDR2 SNEGSKA, per germline (reference sequence). Trimming took 4 bases from V and 6 from J, leaving 10 bases between them. The CDR3 loop spans 12 amino acids. The CDR3 DNA sequence: TGCAGTGCTACTCAGGGTACTCAGCCCCAGCATTTT. It yields the protein CSATQGTQPQHF.

J is TRBJ2-7 and V is TRBV12-3 or TRBV12-4; no definite D call. The end of the DNA is better explained by TRBJ2-5, so the J call may be wrong. The CDR3 has 14 amino acids. The CDR3 sequence is CASSLLRLQETQYF. The CDR3 DNA reads TGTGCCAGCAGTCTCCTGCGGCTACAAGAGACCCAGTACTTC.

The chain has TRBV7-2 and TRBJ1-4; D is undetermined. The CDR3 contains 14 residues. V was pared by 0 bases and J by 7 bases, with 9 bases between. Per germline, CDR1 SGHTA and CDR2 FQGNSA. The CDR3 region is CASSLALLGEKLFF. CDR3 DNA: TGTGCCAGCAGCTTAGCCCTACTAGGTGAAAAACTGTTTTTT.

Only a few counts were recorded for this clonotype. V usage is TRBV29-1 and J usage is TRBJ2-1, with D tentatively TRBD1 or TRBD2 (5 bases each). Germline lookup yields CDR1 SQVTM and CDR2 ANQGSEA. Trimming left V 1 base short and J 6 bases short, with 13 bases between. The CDR3 sequence is 14 residues long. CDR3 loop: CSVEAMGTPNEQFF. The CDR3 nucleotides are TGCAGCGTTGAAGCCATGGGGACCCCCAATGAGCAGTTCTTC.

The chain is built from TRBV10-3 and TRBJ2-1; 7 positions agree with TRBD1. CDR1 is ENHRY, CDR2 SYGVKD, per germline. This CDR3 is 15 amino acids long. V lost 6 bases and J lost 4; bases outside the gene matches: 9. The CDR3 sequence: CAISPQGERYNEQFF. As DNA, the CDR3 is TGTGCCATCAGCCCTCAGGGGGAGCGGTACAATGAGCAGTTCTTC.

This clonotype was observed many times. The chain has TRBV20-1 and TRBJ2-1; 10 positions agree with TRBD2. The CDR3 contains 15 residues. CDR1 and CDR2 (germline): DFQATT, SNEGSKA (reference sequence). J lost 8 bases, V lost 2 bases, and 9 bases had no gene match. The CDR3 nucleotides read TGCAGTGCTAGACTTCTAGCGGGAGAGAATTATGAGCAGTTCTTC. It is translated as CSARLLAGENYEQFF.

V usage is TRBV20-1 and J usage is TRBJ2-3, with D possibly called TRBD1 or TRBD2 (5 bases each). Germline-derived CDR1 and CDR2 are DFQATT and SNEGSKA (reference sequence). V was pared by 5 bases and J by 0 bases, with 15 bases between. The CDR3 length is 15 residues. The CDR3 region is CSAVRGRDSTDTQYF. CDR3 DNA sequence: TGCAGTGCTGTACGGGGCAGGGATAGCACAGATACGCAGTATTTT.

This clonotype was counted only a few times. This sequence joins TRBV11-2 and TRBJ2-1; TRBD2 matches 8 bases. V lost 8 bases and J lost 0; bases outside the gene matches: 12. The CDR3 is 17 residues long. CDR1 and CDR2 (germline): SGHAT, FQNNGV. CDR3 sequence (DNA): TGTGCCAGCTCTTCGGGGCGGGGGGCGAGCTCCTACAATGAGCAGTTCTTC. Protein sequence: CASSSGRGASSYNEQFF.

The gene calls are TRBV12-3 or TRBV12-4 and TRBJ1-6; 9 bases align to TRBD1. The CDR3 totals 15 residues. The V and J ends lost 4 bases and 8 bases, in that order; junction bases with no gene match: 6. CDR3 loop: CASSSPGQGYSPLHF. DNA for the CDR3: TGTGCCAGCAGTTCGCCGGGACAGGGATATTCACCCCTCCACTTT.

A word on this clonotype: Its ends do not fully match the called genes, so a read error is possible. The J gene is TRBJ2-1, the V gene TRBV7-2, with a weak D call TRBD1 (5 bases). CDR3 length: 13 amino acids. The germline gives CDR1 SGHTA, CDR2 FQGNSA. The CDR3, as DNA: TGTGCCAGCAGCTTATCGACGGACAATGGGCAGTTCTTC. As protein: CASSLSTDNGQFF.

This clonotype was seen a handful of times. This chain links TRBV5-1 with TRBJ1-2; 7 nucleotides match TRBD1. The CDR3 contains 13 residues. Germline values: CDR1 SGHRS, CDR2 YFSETQ. V gave up 4 bases and J gave up 6 bases; unmatched junction bases: 6. CDR3 sequence reads: CASSKDRFDGYTF. The CDR3 coding sequence is TGCGCCAGCAGCAAGGACAGGTTCGATGGCTACACCTTC.

This clonotype was counted between two and nine times. The rearrangement joins TRBV7-7 to TRBJ2-7; D may be TRBD1 or TRBD2 (5 bases each). The closer fit of TRBJ2-5 to the DNA end suggests the J call may be wrong. This CDR3 has 14 residues. Germline loops: CDR1 SSHAT, CDR2 FNYEAQ (reference sequence). CDR3 sequence reads: CASSLARGEETQYF. The CDR3 region has the DNA TGTGCCAGCAGCTTAGCTCGGGGCGAGGAGACCCAGTACTTC.

This clonotype showed up many times. The chain is built from TRBV5-5 and TRBJ2-1; TRBD2 matches 8 bases. V lost 2 bases to trimming and J lost 10 bases; unmatched junction nucleotides: 2. CDR3 length: 12 residues. Germline CDR1 is SGHKS and CDR2 is YYEKEE (reference sequence). The CDR3 sequence is CASSFRLAEQFF. In DNA, the CDR3 is TGTGCCAGCAGCTTCCGACTAGCGGAGCAGTTCTTC. The variable domain in full, with the rest retrieved from reference TRBV5-5 and TRBJ2-1, is DAGVTQSPTHLIKTRGQQVTLRCSPISGHKSVSWYQQVLGQGPQFIFQYYEKEERGRGNFPDRFSARQFPNYSSELNVNALLLGDSALYLCASSFRLAEQFFGPGTRLTVL.

This clonotype was picked up a small number of times. The gene calls are TRBV19 and TRBJ1-1; D may be TRBD1 (5 bases). This CDR3 comprises 13 residues. Germline assignment: CDR1 LNHDA and CDR2 SQIVND (reference sequence). The germline V and J ends were trimmed by 3 bases and 7 bases, with 12 bases remaining between them. The CDR3 reads CASSMVGDSEAFF. The CDR3 DNA follows: TGTGCCAGTAGTATGGTGGGCGACAGTGAAGCTTTCTTT.

This clonotype has more than one count but fewer than ten. V usage is TRBV5-1 and J usage is TRBJ1-1, with 7 bases matching TRBD1. V was clipped by 0 bases and J by 1 base; unmatched bases: 3. This CDR3 spans 15 amino acids. Germline V gives CDR1 SGHRS, CDR2 YFSETQ. Written as DNA, the CDR3 is TGCGCCAGCAGCTTGGTGCAGGGGGGGAACACTGAAGCTTTCTTT. Encoded protein: CASSLVQGGNTEAFF.

This clonotype was seen many times. The rearrangement joins TRBV6-5 to TRBJ2-7, with 10 bases matching TRBD2. In germline, CDR1 is MNHEY, CDR2 SVGAGI. The V segment lost 2 bases and the J segment 5 bases; nucleotides outside the gene matches: 3. The CDR3 spans 14 residues. CDR3 amino acids: CASSYASGSHEQYF. In DNA, the CDR3 is TGTGCCAGCAGTTACGCTAGCGGGAGCCACGAGCAGTACTTC.

The V and J genes are TRBV5-5 and TRBJ2-3, with D tentatively TRBD1 (6 bases). Trimming removed 6 bases from V and 2 bases from J, with 16 bases in between. This CDR3 region has 15 residues. Looked up from germline, CDR1 is SGHKS and CDR2 is YYEKEE (reference sequence). CDR3 loop: CASTPLQGYTDTQYF. In DNA, the CDR3 is TGTGCCAGCACCCCGCTACAGGGATACACAGATACGCAGTATTTT.

Concerning this clonotype itself: A single base separates this from a much larger clone, so it may be a read error. The chain combines TRBV18 with TRBJ2-3, with D unclear. Germline V gene lookup returns CDR1 KGHSH and CDR2 LQKENI. V was trimmed by 8 bases and J by 2 bases, leaving 5 bases between them. This CDR3 has 11 residues. CDR3 region: CASLLTDTQYF. DNA for the CDR3: TGTGCCAGCCTACTCACAGATACGCAGTATTTT.

The CDR3 DNA reads TGCAGCTTCATGGGACAGCGCAGGGAGCAGTTCTTC. Its translation is CSFMGQRREQFF. The chain carries TRBV29-1 and TRBJ2-1; TRBD1 matches at 7 bases. The V gene's germline CDR1 is SQVTM and CDR2 ANQGSEA. The CDR3 has 12 residues. Losses at the gene ends were 8 bases for V and 10 bases for J; bases not matched to a gene: 11.

This clonotype was observed a handful of times. This sequence joins TRBV12-3 or TRBV12-4 and TRBJ2-5; 14 bases fit TRBD2. V trimming: 9 bases; J trimming: 12 bases; junction bases outside the gene matches: 12. This CDR3 spans 14 amino acids. CDR3 residues: CASNAGLAGGPKYF. CDR3 in DNA: TGTGCCAGTAACGCAGGACTAGCGGGAGGCCCTAAGTACTTC.